This paragraph covers one T cell receptor beta chain sequence. The assay was immunoSEQ multiplex PCR, and TCRdb's table has in-frame clones only and misses some. Among approximately 110,000 clones listed, around 90% were seen once. This sample stems from a study of T cell responses to AZD1222 COVID-19 vaccine. V trimming: 5 bases; J trimming: 4 bases; junction bases outside the gene matches: 2. The CDR3 runs 15 residues. Per germline, CDR1 LNHNV and CDR2 YYDKDF (reference sequence). The input for sequencing was peripheral blood, taken 28 days after the second AZD1222 dose. The chain combines TRBV15 with TRBJ2-1; 13 bases match TRBD2. The origin of this receptor is an adult who received the AZD1222 COVID-19 vaccine. CDR3: CATSALAGGYNEQFF. CDR3 DNA: TGTGCCACCAGCGCACTAGCGGGAGGGTACAATGAGCAGTTCTTC.